This TCR beta chain was sequenced for a study of T cells after yellow fever vaccination. Study-wide points: The secondary response showed a weaker magnitude and a faster peak, day 5 versus 15. The presence of abundant clonotypes contaminating from the bulk population was possible in FACS-sorted repertoires. Reappearance after the booster was observed for most primary-vaccination clones (roughly 96% CD4, about 85% CD8).

The authors made TCR cDNA by 5'RACE template switching, adding a universal primer site and UMIs. One entry per CDR3 protein, called by TCRdb with MiXCR from the 5' RACE reads. There are under 250,000 distinct CDR3 sequences in the sample; 6.5% to 8.5% occur only once, and approximately 0.84% lies in the top ten. This clonotype was picked up many times. Its antigen is currently unknown. V was trimmed by 0 bases and J by 1 base, leaving 14 bases between them. The germline V gene encodes CDR1 SGHNT and CDR2 YYREEE (reference sequence). The CDR3 runs to 16 residues. The gene calls are TRBV5-4 and TRBJ2-7; D may correspond to TRBD1 or TRBD2 (6 bases each). Sequenced here: CD4+ T cells sorted from PBMCs, sampled 15 days after the yellow fever booster vaccination. The source of this sequence is a man aged 25 to 40 who received the YFV17D yellow fever vaccine. The CDR3 DNA sequence: TGTGCCAGCAGCTTGGCTGGGTCGGGGGCTTCCTACGAGCAGTACTTC. This translates into CASSLAGSGASYEQYF.